This section outlines one T cell receptor beta chain sequence together with its context. Its target is unknown. TCRdb re-analysed the 5' RACE reads in MiXCR, keeping a single row per CDR3 protein. The repertoire has around 350,000 distinct CDR3 sequences, about 9.9% of them found once; the top ten carry around 19%. This sample is part of a study of T cells after yellow fever vaccination. Study details: Those fractions that held only low numbers of cells were prepared using the SMART-Seq v4 Ultra Low Input RNA kit. Study findings and constraints: Primary-vaccination clones mostly resurfaced post-booster (about 95% CD4, roughly 87% CD8). A weaker secondary response peaked on day 5, the primary on day 15.

The CDR3 extends over 13 amino acids. Per the germline V gene, CDR1 is SEHNR and CDR2 is FQNEAQ (reference sequence). V was shortened by 2 bases and J by 4 bases, with 8 bases between the two germline ends. The receptor was isolated from a man aged 18 to 29 who received the YFV17D yellow fever vaccine. The sample was PBMCs, taken on the day of the first yellow fever vaccination. This chain connects TRBV7-9 to TRBJ1-1; D is unclear. The CDR3 bases are TGTGCCAGCAGCTTATTTCCGGGCACTGAAGCTTTCTTT. It translates to CASSLFPGTEAFF.